The 17 T cell receptor beta chains given below trace back to one sample, sequenced in a study of blood T cells in healthy people across ages (dated by TCRdb to between 2014 and 2017). Libraries were made using 5' RACE. The run used an Illumina HiSeq 2500. The second PCR ran for about 6 to 11 cycles and used a J-beta primer mix along with a sample-barcoded 5' primer. Using fastp at Q25 and MiXCR, TCRdb reprocessed the public reads and kept productive beta chains. Entries that share a CDR3 protein sequence are merged under the most common genes and DNA. In this sample the table shows more than 800,000 distinct CDR3 sequences, 45% of which occur a single time. Approximately 20% of the sample is taken by the ten largest. Sample: blood. All receptors come from a woman in her fifties or sixties in good health.

This clonotype was counted only a few times. The chain employs TRBV27 and TRBJ1-2, with D maybe TRBD1 (6 bases). This CDR3 has 16 amino acids. Trimming stripped 0 bases from V and 2 bases from J, with 13 bases between. Germline V gives CDR1 MNHEY, CDR2 SMNVEV (reference sequence). CDR3 nucleotides: TGTGCCAGCAGTTTATCCCACGACAGGTCGAACTATGGCTACACCTTC. It specifies CASSLSHDRSNYGYTF.

The chain recombines TRBV27 with TRBJ1-5; 9 bases fit TRBD1. CDR1 and CDR2 from the germline V gene are MNHEY and SMNVEV (reference sequence). V gave up 3 bases and J gave up 7 bases; unmatched junction bases: 7. The CDR3 covers 15 residues. Here the CDR3 DNA reads TGTGCCAGCAGTTTCACCGGGACAGGGTACCAGCCCCAGCATTTT. Its protein is CASSFTGTGYQPQHF.

V and J are TRBV5-1 and TRBJ2-1; 13 bases align to TRBD2. CDR1 is SGHRS and CDR2 is YFSETQ in the germline V gene. The ends lost 4 bases at V and 9 bases at J; junction bases unmatched: 13. This CDR3 region has 17 residues. The chain's CDR3 is CASSPGTSGIGPGEQFF. The CDR3 DNA reads TGCGCCAGCAGCCCTGGGACTAGCGGGATCGGGCCAGGTGAGCAGTTCTTC.

The chain employs TRBV6-6 and TRBJ2-7, with 7 bases lining up with TRBD2. V shed 0 bases, J shed 0 bases, and the junction held 5 bases outside the gene matches. CDR3 length equals 16 residues. The germline CDR1 and CDR2 sequences are MNHNY and SVGAGI (reference sequence). CDR3 loop: CASSYSMGGGSYEQYF. The CDR3 DNA follows: TGTGCCAGCAGTTACTCGATGGGGGGGGGCTCCTACGAGCAGTACTTC.

The CDR3 region is CSARGMTGVYTDTQYF. CDR3 sequence (DNA): TGCAGTGCTAGAGGGATGACAGGGGTCTACACAGATACGCAGTATTTT. The rearrangement uses TRBV20-1 and TRBJ2-3, with TRBD1 matching 8 bases. Germline values: CDR1 DFQATT, CDR2 SNEGSKA (reference sequence). This CDR3 contains 16 residues. The V gene end was trimmed by 1 base and the J gene end by 2 bases; junction bases not matched to a gene: 8.

The chain couples TRBV7-8 to TRBJ2-5; possible D gene TRBD2, 5 bases. CDR1 is SGHVS, CDR2 FQNEAQ, per germline. The V end lost 4 bases, the J end lost 4 bases, and 13 bases lay between the germline ends. The CDR3 consists of 14 residues. The CDR3 region is CASSSETRRETQYF. CDR3 nucleotide sequence: TGTGCCAGCAGCTCCGAAACTAGGCGAGAGACCCAGTACTTC.

V and J are TRBV14 and TRBJ1-1; D possibly corresponds to TRBD1 (5 bases). Trimming took 5 bases from V and 1 from J, leaving 11 bases between them. Germline V gene lookup returns CDR1 SGHDN and CDR2 FVKESK. CDR3 length equals 14 residues. The CDR3 sequence is CASSERGWNTEAFF. The CDR3, as DNA: TGTGCCAGCAGCGAGAGGGGCTGGAACACTGAAGCTTTCTTT.

The sample holds many counts of this clonotype. The chain is built from TRBV27 and TRBJ2-5; 7 bases map to TRBD2. V shed 7 bases, J shed 1 base, and the junction held 3 bases outside the gene matches. Per the germline V gene, CDR1 is MNHEY and CDR2 is SMNVEV (reference sequence). The CDR3 loop spans 13 amino acids. CDR3 protein: CASTTSAQETQYF. The CDR3 DNA is TGTGCCAGCACCACTAGCGCCCAAGAGACCCAGTACTTC.

This clonotype has a handful of counts. This chain links TRBV29-1 with TRBJ2-1, with TRBD2 identical over 14 bases. The CDR3 totals 14 residues. V shed 7 bases, J shed 5 bases, and the junction held 4 bases outside the gene matches. Germline V gives CDR1 SQVTM, CDR2 ANQGSEA. The CDR3 nucleotides read TGCAGCGGGATGGGACTAGCGGGGGACAATGAGCAGTTCTTC. This sequence encodes CSGMGLAGDNEQFF.

The chain joins TRBV21-1 to TRBJ2-7; TRBD2, as called in the table, went unchecked against the DNA. TRBV21-1 is a listed pseudogene. This CDR3 has 19 amino acids. The CDR3 is CASSKWMGTSGRAVYEQYF. Written as DNA, the CDR3 is TGTGCCAGCAGCAAATGGATGGGGACTAGCGGGAGGGCCGTGTACGAGCAGTACTTC.

This clonotype was found a few times. The chain couples TRBV20-1 to TRBJ2-3, with 13 bases identical to TRBD2. The J segment lost 5 bases and the V segment lost 0 bases, leaving 17 bases of the junction unmatched. CDR1 and CDR2 (germline): DFQATT, SNEGSKA (reference sequence). The CDR3 totals 20 residues. The CDR3 here is CSARDYSITWTSGSVDTQYF. In DNA, the CDR3 is TGCAGTGCTAGAGACTATTCAATTACGTGGACTAGCGGGAGCGTAGATACGCAGTATTTT.

This chain uses TRBV28 with TRBJ2-4, with 12 bases matching TRBD2. Germline assignment: CDR1 MDHEN and CDR2 SYDVKM. J was trimmed by 6 bases and V by 5 bases; bases with no gene match: 2. The CDR3 is 14 amino acids. In DNA form, the CDR3 reads TGTGCCAGCAGTCTAGCGGGAGGGCCAAACATTCAGTACTTC. Translating gives CASSLAGGPNIQYF.

This clonotype occurred a few times. V gene TRBV27 combines with J gene TRBJ1-5; perhaps TRBD1 as D (5 bases). Trimming removed 4 bases at V and 5 bases at J, with 9 bases between. The germline gives CDR1 MNHEY, CDR2 SMNVEV (reference sequence). The CDR3 length is 13 residues. The CDR3 region is CASSYGAHQPQHF. Written as DNA, the CDR3 is TGTGCCAGCAGTTATGGGGCGCATCAGCCCCAGCATTTT.

This CDR3 reads CSTGQGITQYF. CDR3 bases: TGCAGTACAGGACAGGGGATTACGCAGTATTTT. The chain links TRBV20-1 to TRBJ2-3, with 9 positions matching TRBD1. The germline V gene has CDR1 DFQATT and CDR2 SNEGSKA (reference sequence). The junction had 5 bases not matched to a gene; V was cut back by 8 bases and J by 8 bases. The CDR3 loop spans 11 amino acids.

In nucleotides, the CDR3 is TGCAGTGCTAGAGGGAGCGGGAGAAAGGCTGGCGAGCAGTACTTC. Encoded protein: CSARGSGRKAGEQYF. The V gene is TRBV20-1, the J gene TRBJ2-5; 8 positions match TRBD2. TRBJ2-7 explains the end of the DNA better; the J call may be wrong. This CDR3 is built from 15 residues. In germline, CDR1 is DFQATT, CDR2 SNEGSKA (reference sequence).

A few counts support this clonotype. The chain couples TRBV7-6 to TRBJ2-1; D possibly corresponds to TRBD2 (5 bases). CDR3 length: 16 amino acids. Deletions cut 7 bases from V and 2 bases from J, with 18 bases between. Germline CDR1 is SGHVS and CDR2 is FNYEAQ. As DNA, the CDR3 is TGTGCCAGCACCTTCGCCGGGATCACTCCCTACAATGAGCAGTTCTTC. As protein: CASTFAGITPYNEQFF.

The gene calls are TRBV20-1 and TRBJ1-3, with 7 bases fitting TRBD1. CDR1 and CDR2 from the germline V gene are DFQATT and SNEGSKA (reference sequence). V was clipped by 5 bases and J by 0 bases; unmatched bases: 4. This CDR3 has 14 residues. CDR3 nucleotides: TGCAGTGCTTCCGGGACAGTCTCTGGAAACACCATATATTTT. The encoded protein is CSASGTVSGNTIYF.